The rows below give T cell receptor beta chains drawn from one sample of a study of blood T cell repertoires in COVID-19. The repertoire was sequenced with immunoSEQ multiplex PCR; TCRdb's copy has only in-frame clones and lacks some. The sample lists more than 100,000 clones, approximately 90% seen once, with roughly 18% in the top ten. The source material was peripheral blood. The receptor set was obtained from a man in his fifties or sixties with active or convalescent COVID-19. The CDR3 runs from the conserved cysteine through the conserved F or W. A D gene is named only where the DNA matches it firmly. For some rows the clone size is stated as once, few or many, or as a class when expanded; others skip it.

>TRBD2|15|TRBV7-7|-|TRBJ2-5
CASSLVAGGQETQYF
TGTGCCAGCAGCTTAGTGGCGGGGGGGCAAGAGACCCAGTACTTC
>TRBD1|15|TRBV11-2|-|TRBJ1-2
CASSLMGQGSQGYTF
TGTGCCAGCAGCTTGATGGGACAGGGTAGTCAGGGCTACACCTTC
>TRBD1|16|TRBV9|-|TRBJ1-2
CASSGGRTGMGYGYTF
TGTGCCAGCAGCGGGGGACGGACAGGGATGGGGTATGGCTACACCTTC
>TRBD1|21|TRBV3-1/TRBV3-2|-|TRBJ1-5
CASSHLESGTGGSLSNQPQHF
TGTGCCAGCAGCCACCTCGAATCCGGGACAGGGGGGTCCCTGAGCAATCAGCCCCAGCATTTT
>-|11|TRBV20-1|-|TRBJ2-7
CSARRSYEQYF
TGCAGTGCTAGACGGAGCTACGAGCAGTACTTC
>-|14|TRBV11-3|-|TRBJ2-5
CASSLRAVGETQYF
TGTGCCAGCAGCTTGAGGGCGGTGGGTGAGACCCAGTACTTC
>-|18|TRBV5-1|-|TRBJ1-3
CASSVSGTRLVSGNTIYF
TGCGCCAGCAGCGTGAGCGGGACACGATTAGTCTCTGGAAACACCATATATTTT
>TRBD2|15|TRBV5-1|-|TRBJ2-1
CASALFSGTYNEQFF
TGCGCCAGCGCTCTATTTAGCGGGACCTACAATGAGCAGTTCTTC
>TRBD1|18|TRBV7-2|-|TRBJ1-2
CASSSPRGGTGGDYGYTF
TGTGCCAGCAGCTCTCCCCGGGGCGGGACAGGGGGCGACTATGGCTACACCTTC
>-|15|TRBV4-1|few|TRBJ1-4
CASSQSVGANEKLFF
TGCGCCAGCAGCCAATCGGTGGGAGCTAATGAAAAACTGTTTTTT
>-|15|TRBV28|-|TRBJ2-1
CASTQIDKAYNEQFF
TGTGCCAGCACTCAGATAGACAAAGCCTACAATGAGCAGTTCTTC
>TRBD2|16|TRBV4-1|-|TRBJ2-3
CASSHRTSGATDTQYF
TGCGCCAGCAGCCACCGAACTAGCGGGGCCACAGATACGCAGTATTTT
>TRBD2|18|TRBV7-9|few|TRBJ2-2
CASSLGGTSDANTGELFF
TGTGCCAGCAGCTTAGGGGGGACTAGCGATGCTAACACCGGGGAGCTGTTTTTT
>-|14|TRBV6-1|-|TRBJ2-7
CASNRQDSSYEQYF
TGTGCCAGCAATAGGCAGGATAGCTCCTACGAGCAGTACTTC
>TRBD2|16|TRBV29-1|-|TRBJ2-1
CSVDFFLAGVFDEQFF
TGCAGCGTTGATTTCTTCTTGGCGGGAGTATTCGATGAGCAGTTCTTC
>-|21|TRBV6-1|-|TRBJ1-3
CASSERLWTALSADSGNTIYF
TGTGCCAGCAGTGAACGCTTGTGGACAGCGTTGAGCGCTGACTCTGGAAACACCATATATTTT
>-|15|TRBV5-1|-|TRBJ2-2
CASSAFGESTGELFF
TGCGCCAGCAGCGCCTTTGGGGAGAGCACCGGGGAGCTGTTTTTT
>-|15|TRBV24-1|-|TRBJ1-5
CATSETDGENQPQHF
TGTGCCACCAGTGAGACGGACGGGGAGAATCAGCCCCAGCATTTT
>-|13|TRBV4-1|few|TRBJ1-4
CASSQYDREKLFF
TGCGCCAGCAGCCAATATGATCGGGAAAAACTGTTTTTT
>-|14|TRBV6-6|few|TRBJ1-1
CASSYRSGNTEAFF
TGTGCCAGCAGTTACAGATCCGGGAACACTGAAGCTTTCTTT
>TRBD1|17|TRBV4-2|-|TRBJ1-1
CASSQDLGQGAGTEAFF
TGTGCCAGCAGCCAAGATCTGGGGCAGGGGGCTGGCACTGAAGCTTTCTTT
>TRBD1|14|TRBV6-1|-|TRBJ1-5
CASSEAGGDQPQHF
TGTGCCAGCAGTGAAGCAGGGGGCGATCAGCCCCAGCATTTT
>-|13|TRBV2|-|TRBJ2-1
CASLVGRYNEQFF
TGTGCCAGCCTGGTGGGGAGATACAATGAGCAGTTCTTC
>TRBD2|16|TRBV20-1|-|TRBJ2-3
CSASPSGGAFADTQYF
TGCAGTGCTAGTCCGTCCGGGGGGGCCTTCGCCGATACGCAGTATTTT
>TRBD1|15|TRBV19|-|TRBJ1-2
CASSGQGARGYGYTF
TGTGCCAGTAGCGGACAGGGGGCGCGGGGCTATGGCTACACCTTC
>-|16|TRBV6-5|once|TRBJ2-2
CASSSRNYPNTGELFF
TGTGCCAGCAGTTCTCGGAACTACCCAAACACCGGGGAGCTGTTTTTT
>TRBD1|17|TRBV18|-|TRBJ1-4
CASSPRGTGTGLEKLFF
TGTGCCAGCTCACCACGTGGGACCGGGACAGGTCTCGAAAAACTGTTTTTT
>TRBD1|16|TRBV7-6|-|TRBJ1-4
CASSLAQGAGDEKLFF
TGTGCCAGCAGCTTAGCACAGGGGGCGGGGGATGAAAAACTGTTTTTT
>TRBD1|14|TRBV30|once|TRBJ1-1
CAWSLQGARGEAFF
TGTGCCTGGAGTCTACAGGGGGCGAGGGGTGAAGCTTTCTTT
>TRBD1|13|TRBV19|-|TRBJ2-3
CASSVTGTDTQYF
TGTGCCAGTAGTGTGACAGGGACAGATACGCAGTATTTT
>TRBD2|16|TRBV3-1/TRBV3-2|-|TRBJ2-3
CASSHFGGESADTQYF
TGTGCCAGCAGCCATTTCGGGGGGGAGAGCGCAGATACGCAGTATTTT
>-|14|TRBV7-7|-|TRBJ2-2
CASSYRGGTGELFF
TGTGCCAGCAGCTACAGGGGAGGCACCGGGGAGCTGTTTTTT
>-|16|TRBV7-9|-|TRBJ2-6
CASSLVAGTGANVLTF
TGTGCCAGCAGCTTAGTGGCGGGAACTGGGGCCAACGTCCTGACTTTC
>-|13|TRBV2|-|TRBJ2-7
CASSGQVTYEQYF
TGTGCCAGCAGTGGGCAGGTCACCTACGAGCAGTACTTC
>TRBD1|13|TRBV30|-|TRBJ1-1
CAWGGTGDTEAFF
TGTGCCTGGGGGGGGACAGGGGACACTGAAGCTTTCTTT
>TRBD1|15|TRBV6-5|-|TRBJ1-5
CASNLRQGGNQPQHF
TGTGCCAGCAACCTCCGACAGGGGGGCAATCAGCCCCAGCATTTT
>-|14|TRBV15|-|TRBJ2-2
CATSRVRGSGELFF
TGTGCCACCAGCAGAGTAAGGGGGTCCGGGGAGCTGTTTTTT
>TRBD1|18|TRBV3-1/TRBV3-2|-|TRBJ1-5
CASSQWEGGQGDNQPQHF
TGTGCCAGCAGCCAGTGGGAAGGCGGGCAGGGGGACAATCAGCCCCAGCATTTT
>TRBD1|13|TRBV29-1|-|TRBJ2-5
CSVEGTGRETQYF
TGCAGCGTTGAGGGGACAGGGCGGGAGACCCAGTACTTC
>-|15|TRBV19|-|TRBJ2-2
CASSIGGGIPGELFF
TGTGCCAGTAGTATAGGAGGCGGGATTCCCGGGGAGCTGTTTTTT
>-|12|TRBV29-1|-|TRBJ1-5
CSVGGHNQPQHF
TGCAGCGTTGGGGGACACAATCAGCCCCAGCATTTT
>-|17|TRBV18|-|TRBJ1-4
CASSLTDRTATNEKLFF
TGTGCCAGCTCACTTACGGACAGAACTGCAACTAATGAAAAACTGTTTTTT
>TRBD1|13|TRBV7-2|-|TRBJ1-3
CASSLGQGNTIYF
TGTGCCAGCAGCCTGGGACAGGGAAACACCATATATTTT
>-|16|TRBV6-2/TRBV6-3|-|TRBJ2-1
CASSPPPGVPYNEQFF
TGTGCCAGCAGCCCTCCACCGGGAGTACCATACAATGAGCAGTTCTTC
>-|15|TRBV13|-|TRBJ2-5
CASSLGGQGEETQYF
TGTGCCAGCAGCTTAGGGGGCCAGGGTGAAGAGACCCAGTACTTC
>-|19|TRBV1|-|TRBJ2-1
CTSSQAPRLAGGANNEQFF
TGCACCAGCAGCCAAGCCCCCAGACTAGCGGGAGGGGCCAACAATGAGCAGTTCTTC
>-|13|TRBV18|-|TRBJ1-4
CASSWGLGEKLFF
TGTGCCAGCTCGTGGGGCCTCGGGGAAAAACTGTTTTTT
>-|14|TRBV5-1|-|TRBJ2-7
CASSLGAEWDEQYF
TGCGCCAGCAGCTTGGGGGCAGAGTGGGACGAGCAGTACTTC
>-|13|TRBV6-5|once|TRBJ1-5
CASTSSSNQPQHF
TGTGCCAGCACCTCTTCGAGCAATCAGCCCCAGCATTTT
>TRBD1|15|TRBV19|-|TRBJ1-1
CASSTPRQGNTEAFF
TGTGCCAGTAGTACCCCTAGACAGGGTAACACTGAAGCTTTCTTT
>TRBD2|16|TRBV5-6|-|TRBJ2-7
CASSLGRLAGVYEQYF
TGTGCCAGCAGCTTGGGGCGACTAGCGGGAGTATACGAGCAGTACTTC
>TRBD1|16|TRBV24-1|-|TRBJ1-5
CATSDSTGGRNQPQHF
TGTGCCACCAGTGATTCAACAGGGGGGAGGAATCAGCCCCAGCATTTT
>-|13|TRBV12-3/TRBV12-4|-|TRBJ1-1
CASSLASYTEAFF
TGTGCCAGCAGTTTAGCTTCGTACACTGAAGCTTTCTTT
>TRBD2|16|TRBV19|-|TRBJ2-2
CASRPSGRMGTGELFF
TGTGCCAGTCGCCCTAGCGGGAGGATGGGCACCGGGGAGCTGTTTTTT